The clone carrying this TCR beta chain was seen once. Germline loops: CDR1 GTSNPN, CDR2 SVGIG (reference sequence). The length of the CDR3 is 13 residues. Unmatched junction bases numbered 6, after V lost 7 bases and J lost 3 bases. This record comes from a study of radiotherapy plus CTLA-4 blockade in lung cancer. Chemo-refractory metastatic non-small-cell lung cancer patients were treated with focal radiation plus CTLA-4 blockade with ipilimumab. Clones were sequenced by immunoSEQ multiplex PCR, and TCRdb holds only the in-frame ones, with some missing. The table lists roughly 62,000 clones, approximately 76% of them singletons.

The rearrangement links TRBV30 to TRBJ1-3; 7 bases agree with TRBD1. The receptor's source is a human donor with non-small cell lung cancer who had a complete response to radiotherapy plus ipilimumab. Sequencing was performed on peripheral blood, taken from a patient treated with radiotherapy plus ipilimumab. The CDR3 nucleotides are TGTGCCTTGGACAGGAAGCGTGGAAACACCATATATTTT. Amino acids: CALDRKRGNTIYF.